The clone carrying this T cell receptor beta chain appeared many times. This sample is drawn from a study of regulatory T cells in long-lasting Graves disease. V shed 0 bases and J 2 bases; nucleotides not matched to a gene: 7. The CDR3 spans 16 residues. Germline V gene lookup returns CDR1 SGHRS and CDR2 YFSETQ. Stated time point: newly diagnosed GD, antithyroid drugs for less than 3 months. RNA from PBMCs was the source of the TCR library. The patients included were those that came from an endocrinology department in Xi'an, China. The peripheral blood volume drawn was approximately 9 milliliters, and it was collected into EDTA tubes. Building of the TCR beta libraries involved iRepertoire HTBI primers and Arm-PCR of CDR3 regions. TCRdb re-derived calls from the multiplex PCR reads in MiXCR, one entry per CDR3 protein. The data show about 460,000 distinct CDR3 sequences, 12% to 15% seen once. These data are also associated with another study on T cells in Graves' hyperthyroidism and ophthalmopathy. From that paper: Investigators excluded patients with uncontrolled infection, other autoimmune disease, pregnancy or lactation. From stable hyperthyroidism, ophthalmopathy was separated by a 13 V-J model.

The starting material was peripheral blood mononuclear cells (PBMCs), obtained at new diagnosis, from a patient treated with antithyroid drugs. This TCR was recovered from a woman aged 50 to 65 with Graves disease. The chain carries TRBV5-1 and TRBJ1-2, with TRBD1 matching 7 bases. DNA for the CDR3: TGCGCCAGCAGCTTGGAGGGGCAGGGGGAGAACTATGGCTACACCTTC. It encodes CASSLEGQGENYGYTF.